The 24 T cell receptor beta chains below all came from one sample that was sequenced in a study of blood T cell repertoires in COVID-19. Measured with immunoSEQ multiplex PCR; TCRdb has only the in-frame clones, and not every one. The top ten hold over 10% of the sample, which has more than 110,000 clones, more than 65% seen once. Sequenced material: peripheral blood. These receptors were obtained from a man of 80 years or more with acute or convalescent COVID-19.

The chain's CDR3 is CASSLIERTEAFF. The DNA for the CDR3 is TGTGCCAGCAGCTTGATCGAGAGGACTGAAGCTTTCTTT. The J gene is TRBJ1-1, the V gene TRBV7-2; no clear D gene. The CDR3 is 13 residues long. V was trimmed by 3 bases and J by 5 bases, leaving 10 bases between them. From germline, CDR1 is SGHTA and CDR2 FQGNSA.

This clone was observed a few times. The V call is TRBV6-1, the J call TRBJ1-5, with 7 bases matching TRBD1. CDR1 and CDR2 from the germline V gene are MNHNS and SASEGT. V lost 0 bases to trimming and J lost 5 bases; unmatched junction nucleotides: 4. This CDR3 is built from 15 residues. The chain's CDR3 is CASSEATRGYQPQHF. CDR3 in DNA: TGTGCCAGCAGTGAAGCTACCAGGGGGTATCAGCCCCAGCATTTT.

The chain couples TRBV4-1 to TRBJ2-3, with 9 nucleotides matching TRBD1. Germline CDR1 is MGHRA and CDR2 is YSYEKL. The CDR3 contains 16 residues. With 1 base clipped from V and 2 bases from J, the junction kept 4 bases outside the gene matches. CDR3 sequence: CASSQGDRETTDTQYF. The CDR3 DNA reads TGCGCCAGCAGCCAAGGGGACAGGGAGACCACAGATACGCAGTATTTT.

This chain links TRBV21-1 with TRBJ1-5. TRBV21-1 has pseudogene status. CDR3 size: 15 residues. CDR3: CASRFRPPGNQPQHF. CDR3 nucleotides: TGTGCCAGCAGATTTCGTCCCCCGGGCAATCAGCCCCAGCATTTT.

This sequence joins TRBV7-9 and TRBJ2-3, with 14 bases aligning to TRBD2. V was clipped by 3 bases and J by 0 bases; unmatched bases: 2. CDR3 length: 17 residues. The germline gives CDR1 SEHNR, CDR2 FQNEAQ (reference sequence). Here the CDR3 DNA reads TGTGCCAGCAGCTTTGGGACTAGCGGGGGAAGCACAGATACGCAGTATTTT. Protein sequence: CASSFGTSGGSTDTQYF.

The chain recombines TRBV18 with TRBJ2-1, with 7 bases aligning to TRBD1. The CDR3 contains 16 residues. Germline V gene data show CDR1 as KGHSH and CDR2 as LQKENI. Unmatched junction bases numbered 7, after V lost 0 bases and J lost 5 bases. The CDR3 DNA reads TGTGCCAGCTCACCACCGTCGGGACAGCTAAACAATGAGCAGTTCTTC. The encoded protein is CASSPPSGQLNNEQFF.

The chain combines TRBV6-6 with TRBJ2-3; D gene uncertain. The CDR3 contains 14 residues. Per the germline V gene, CDR1 is MNHNY and CDR2 is SVGAGI (reference sequence). V lost 4 bases and J 2 bases, leaving 10 bases between the germline ends. CDR3 sequence (DNA): TGTGCCAGCAGTTCGAGGTTATTCACAGATACGCAGTATTTT. Its protein product is CASSSRLFTDTQYF.

The chain uses TRBV28 and TRBJ2-5; D uncertain. Per the germline V gene, CDR1 is MDHEN and CDR2 is SYDVKM. Trimming removed 5 bases at V and 2 bases at J, with 12 bases between. The CDR3 is 14 residues long. The CDR3 region has the DNA TGTGCCAGCAGTGTACGGCCAGGACAAGAGACCCAGTACTTC. It codes for CASSVRPGQETQYF.

Points on this clone: The same CDR3 also results from other DNA sequences found in this sample. In DNA form, the CDR3 reads TGTGCCAGTTCCCCTCAGGGGGCCGGGGAGCTGTTTTTT. This translates into CASSPQGAGELFF. V and J are TRBV19 and TRBJ2-2; 7 positions match TRBD1. This CDR3 is built from 13 residues. Trimming cost V 8 bases and J 6 bases; bases outside gene matches: 6. Germline CDR1 and CDR2: LNHDA and SQIVND (reference sequence).

The genes are TRBV14 and TRBJ2-3, with 9 bases matching TRBD1. Germline values: CDR1 SGHDN, CDR2 FVKESK. CDR3 length: 16 amino acids. V lost 4 bases and J lost 3; bases outside the gene matches: 8. CDR3 nucleotides: TGTGCCAGCAGCCCCCCAGGGACAGGGAGGACAGATACGCAGTATTTT. It translates to CASSPPGTGRTDTQYF. The whole variable domain, filled in from reference TRBV14 and TRBJ2-3, reads EAGVTQFPSHSVIEKGQTVTLRCDPISGHDNLYWYRRVMGKEIKFLLHFVKESKQDESGMPNNRFLAERTGGTYSTLKVQPAELEDSGVYFCASSPPGTGRTDTQYFGPGTRLTVL.

In this sample, this clone turned up many times. The rearrangement links TRBV2 to TRBJ1-6; no firm D call. The length of the CDR3 is 13 residues. Between the trimmed V and J ends, which lost 2 bases and 7 bases, there was a span of 6 bases. Per the germline V gene, CDR1 is SNHLY and CDR2 is FYNNEI. The CDR3 loop is CASSENKNSPLHF. In DNA, the CDR3 is TGTGCCAGCAGTGAAAACAAAAATTCACCCCTCCACTTT.

V and J are TRBV5-4 and TRBJ1-6; 7 nucleotides agree with TRBD1. CDR1 is SGHNT, CDR2 YYREEE, per germline (reference sequence). The junction had 8 bases not matched to a gene; V was cut back by 4 bases and J by 19 bases. The length of the CDR3 is 11 residues. The CDR3 loop is CASSADRVQHF. CDR3 coding DNA: TGTGCCAGCAGCGCCGACAGGGTCCAACACTTT.

In this sample, this clone turned up a few times. The chain employs TRBV5-1 and TRBJ2-5; maybe TRBD1 (6 bases). CDR1 SGHRS and CDR2 YFSETQ come from the germline V gene. Trimming left V 2 bases short and J 5 bases short, with 13 bases between. The CDR3 runs 14 residues. The CDR3 is CASSFLGARETQYF. CDR3 bases: TGCGCCAGCAGCTTTCTGGGGGCGCGTGAGACCCAGTACTTC.

The chain has TRBV19 and TRBJ1-1; maybe TRBD1 (5 bases). CDR3 size: 14 residues. The germline V gene encodes CDR1 LNHDA and CDR2 SQIVND (reference sequence). V lost 5 bases and J lost 6, with 16 bases in between. CDR3 amino acids: CASSPGPEGAEAFF. CDR3 nucleotide sequence: TGTGCCAGTAGTCCGGGGCCGGAGGGCGCTGAAGCTTTCTTT.

This clone was counted a few times. The rearrangement links TRBV7-9 to TRBJ1-1, with D uncertain. The ends were cut back, 2 bases at V and 10 bases at J, with 14 bases in the middle. This CDR3 comprises 13 residues. The germline CDR1 and CDR2 sequences are SEHNR and FQNEAQ (reference sequence). The CDR3 DNA reads TGTGCCAGCAGCTTAAGAGGAGACCTCGGAGCTTTCTTT. Its protein product is CASSLRGDLGAFF.

The chain employs TRBV4-3 and TRBJ1-4; no definite D call. This CDR3 is built from 15 residues. Trimming cost V 0 bases and J 7 bases, with 12 bases left between them. Germline loops: CDR1 LGHNA, CDR2 YSLEER. Written as DNA, the CDR3 is TGCGCCAGCAGCCAAGATCGGGGAAGTGGTGAAAAACTGTTTTTT. It translates to CASSQDRGSGEKLFF.

The gene calls are TRBV27 and TRBJ2-7; 7 nucleotides agree with TRBD1. J lost 1 base, V lost 5 bases, and 8 bases had no gene match. The germline V gene encodes CDR1 MNHEY and CDR2 SMNVEV (reference sequence). CDR3 length equals 15 residues. The CDR3 coding sequence is TGTGCCAGCAGTAAAGGACAGGTGAGATCCTACGAGCAGTACTTC. This codes for CASSKGQVRSYEQYF.

This clone was counted between two and nine times. The DNA of the CDR3 is TGTGCCAGCAGCTTATTAGCGGGGGGGCAGAGAAGCACAGATACGCAGTATTTT. This encodes CASSLLAGGQRSTDTQYF. The V gene is TRBV5-4, the J gene TRBJ2-3; 11 nucleotides line up with TRBD2. J was trimmed by 0 bases and V by 2 bases; bases with no gene match: 8. This CDR3 is 18 amino acids long. Germline CDR1 is SGHNT and CDR2 is YYREEE (reference sequence).

As to this clone: Other DNA sequences of this sample code for an identical CDR3. The rearrangement uses TRBV18 and TRBJ2-5; 8 bases match TRBD1. Germline V CDR1 and CDR2: KGHSH, LQKENI. After removal of 4 bases from V and 1 base from J, the junction contained 2 bases not matched to a gene. There are 14 residues in the CDR3. The CDR3 spells CASSLGQGQETQYF. The DNA of the CDR3 is TGTGCCAGCTCACTCGGACAGGGCCAAGAGACCCAGTACTTC.

The count of this clone is one. The V gene is TRBV7-3, the J gene TRBJ2-7; D perhaps matches TRBD1 (6 bases). Germline lookup yields CDR1 SGHTA and CDR2 FQGTGA. The V end lost 1 base, the J end lost 3 bases, and 7 bases lay between the germline ends. This CDR3 is 13 amino acids long. As DNA, the CDR3 is TGTGCCAGCAGCTTAAAGGGGGACTACGAGCAGTACTTC. Translated: CASSLKGDYEQYF.

A word on this clone: This sample includes further DNA sequences coding for the same CDR3. V is TRBV19 and J is TRBJ2-2; D unclear. The V gene's germline CDR1 is LNHDA and CDR2 SQIVND (reference sequence). The CDR3 has 14 amino acids. V shed 3 bases and J shed 4 bases, with 9 bases lying between them. The CDR3 region has the DNA TGTGCCAGTAGTATCGCCCCGGGCACCGGGGAGCTGTTTTTT. It specifies CASSIAPGTGELFF.

The count of this clone is one. The rearrangement joins TRBV9 to TRBJ2-7; TRBD2 matches 7 bases. This CDR3 contains 14 residues. V lost 4 bases, J lost 0 bases, and 4 bases stayed unmatched. Germline CDR1 and CDR2: SGDLS and YYNGEE. This chain's CDR3 is CASSPAGNSYEQYF. The CDR3 region has the DNA TGTGCCAGCAGCCCAGCGGGGAACTCCTACGAGCAGTACTTC. The full variable domain, completed using reference TRBV9 and TRBJ2-7, is DSGVTQTPKHLITATGQRVTLRCSPRSGDLSVYWYQQSLDQGLQFLIQYYNGEERAKGNILERFSAQQFPDLHSELNLSSLELGDSALYFCASSPAGNSYEQYFGPGTRLTVT.

This clone appeared a few times. V is TRBV19 and J is TRBJ2-3; tentatively, D is TRBD2 (5 bases). Trimming stripped 5 bases from V and 2 bases from J, with 11 bases between. There are 14 residues in the CDR3. Germline values: CDR1 LNHDA, CDR2 SQIVND (reference sequence). The CDR3: CASSGGLYTDTQYF. The DNA of the CDR3 is TGTGCCAGTAGTGGCGGGTTATACACAGATACGCAGTATTTT.

CDR3 in amino acids: CACTGDSKNEQFF. CDR3 nucleotides: TGTGCCTGCACCGGGGACAGCAAGAATGAGCAGTTCTTC. The rearrangement links TRBV30 to TRBJ2-1; 7 nucleotides align to TRBD1. The germline gives CDR1 GTSNPN, CDR2 SVGIG (reference sequence). V shed 6 bases and J 7 bases; nucleotides not matched to a gene: 9. The CDR3 loop spans 13 amino acids.